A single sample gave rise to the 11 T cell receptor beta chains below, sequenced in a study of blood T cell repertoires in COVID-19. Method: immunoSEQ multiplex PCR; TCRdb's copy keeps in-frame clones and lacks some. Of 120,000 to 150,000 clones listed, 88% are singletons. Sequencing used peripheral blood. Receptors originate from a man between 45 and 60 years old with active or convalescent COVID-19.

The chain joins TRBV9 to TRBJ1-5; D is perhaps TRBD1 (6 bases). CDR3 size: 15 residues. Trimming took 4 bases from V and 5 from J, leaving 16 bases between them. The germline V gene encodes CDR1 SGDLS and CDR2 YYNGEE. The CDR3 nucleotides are TGTGCCAGCAGCCCCACCGGACAGACAGATCAGCCCCAGCATTTT. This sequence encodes CASSPTGQTDQPQHF.

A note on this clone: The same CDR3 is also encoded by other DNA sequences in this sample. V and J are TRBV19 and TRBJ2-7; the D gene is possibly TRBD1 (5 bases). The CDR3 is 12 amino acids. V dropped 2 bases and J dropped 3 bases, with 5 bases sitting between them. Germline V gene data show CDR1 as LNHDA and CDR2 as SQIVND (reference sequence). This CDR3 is CASSIRGYEQYF. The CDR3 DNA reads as TGTGCCAGTAGTATAAGGGGCTACGAGCAGTACTTC.

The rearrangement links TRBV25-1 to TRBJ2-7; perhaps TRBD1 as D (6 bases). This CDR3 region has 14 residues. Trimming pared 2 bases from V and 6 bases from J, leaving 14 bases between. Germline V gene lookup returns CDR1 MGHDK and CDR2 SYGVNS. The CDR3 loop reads CASSEQGNLGEQYF. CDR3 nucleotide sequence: TGTGCCAGCAGTGAACAGGGGAATTTGGGCGAGCAGTACTTC.

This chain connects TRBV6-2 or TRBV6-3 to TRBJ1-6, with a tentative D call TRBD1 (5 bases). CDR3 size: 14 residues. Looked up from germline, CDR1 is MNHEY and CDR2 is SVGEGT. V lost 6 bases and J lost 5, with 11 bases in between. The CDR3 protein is CASSRGHHNSPLHF. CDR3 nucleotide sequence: TGTGCCAGCAGCCGCGGACACCATAATTCACCCCTCCACTTT.

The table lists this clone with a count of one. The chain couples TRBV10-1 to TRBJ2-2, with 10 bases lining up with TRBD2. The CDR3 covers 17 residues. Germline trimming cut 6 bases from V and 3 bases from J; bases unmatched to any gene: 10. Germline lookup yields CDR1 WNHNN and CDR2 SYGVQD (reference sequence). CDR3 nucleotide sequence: TGCGCCAGCAGCAACCACCGGACTAGCGGTTACACCGGGGAGCTGTTTTTT. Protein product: CASSNHRTSGYTGELFF.

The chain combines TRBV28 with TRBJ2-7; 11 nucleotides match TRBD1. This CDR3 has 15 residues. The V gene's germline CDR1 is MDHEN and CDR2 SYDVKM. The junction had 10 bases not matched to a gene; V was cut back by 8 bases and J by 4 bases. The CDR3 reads CASGDPGTGGYEQYF. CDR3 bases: TGTGCCAGCGGCGACCCCGGGACAGGGGGGTACGAGCAGTACTTC.

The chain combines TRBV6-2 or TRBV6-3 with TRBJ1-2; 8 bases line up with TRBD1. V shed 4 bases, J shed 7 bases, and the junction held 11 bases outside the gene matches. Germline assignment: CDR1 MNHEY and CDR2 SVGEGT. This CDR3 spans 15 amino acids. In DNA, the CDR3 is TGTGCCAGCAGTTCCAATAACCGACAGGGGTCTGGCTACACCTTC. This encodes CASSSNNRQGSGYTF.

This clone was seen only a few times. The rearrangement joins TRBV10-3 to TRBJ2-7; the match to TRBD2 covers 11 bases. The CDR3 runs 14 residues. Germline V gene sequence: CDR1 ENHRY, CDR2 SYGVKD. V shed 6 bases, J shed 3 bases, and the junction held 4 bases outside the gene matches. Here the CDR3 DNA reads TGTGCCATCAGCCTGGGACTAGCGGACTACGAGCAGTACTTC. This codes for CAISLGLADYEQYF.

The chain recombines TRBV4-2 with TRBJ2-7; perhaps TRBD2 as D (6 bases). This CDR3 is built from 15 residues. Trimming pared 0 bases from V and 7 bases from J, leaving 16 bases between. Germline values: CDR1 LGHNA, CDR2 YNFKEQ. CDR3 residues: CASSQEFIGSGEQYF. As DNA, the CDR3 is TGTGCCAGCAGCCAAGAATTTATCGGGAGTGGTGAGCAGTACTTC.

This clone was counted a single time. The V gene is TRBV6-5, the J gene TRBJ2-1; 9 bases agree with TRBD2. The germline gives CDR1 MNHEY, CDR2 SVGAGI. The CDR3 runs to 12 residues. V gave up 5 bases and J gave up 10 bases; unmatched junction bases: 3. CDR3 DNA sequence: TGTGCCAGCAGTATAGGACTAGCGGAGCAGTTCTTC. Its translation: CASSIGLAEQFF.

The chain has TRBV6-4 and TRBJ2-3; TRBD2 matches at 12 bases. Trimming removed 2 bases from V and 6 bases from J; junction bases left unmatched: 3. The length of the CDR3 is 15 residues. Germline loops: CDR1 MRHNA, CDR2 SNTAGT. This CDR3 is CASSDQTSGSDTQYF. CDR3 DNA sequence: TGTGCCAGCAGTGACCAGACTAGCGGGAGTGATACGCAGTATTTT.